The 6 T cell receptor beta chains below all came from one sample that was sequenced in a study of identical twins (dated by TCRdb to 2016 to 2018). Libraries were made using 5' RACE. The sequencer was an Illumina HiSeq 2000. TCRdb reworked the public reads: Q25 trimming with fastp, MiXCR clone assembly, productive beta chains retained. One record per CDR3 amino acid sequence lists the most common genes and DNA. The sample table shows 700,000 or so distinct CDR3 sequences, and around 20% are seen once. Of the sample, about 4.5% is held by the ten largest clones. These data also formed part of another study, on T cells expressing NK-cell markers.

Material: PBMCs. The receptors were sampled from a woman in her late teens or twenties in good health.

A few counts support this clonotype. The chain links TRBV20-1 to TRBJ2-7, with 9 bases identical to TRBD2. CDR3 length equals 15 residues. CDR1 and CDR2 (germline): DFQATT, SNEGSKA (reference sequence). V gave up 1 base and J gave up 6 bases; unmatched junction bases: 10. The CDR3 sequence: CSARAPTLAGFEQYF. CDR3 in DNA: TGCAGTGCTAGAGCCCCGACGCTAGCGGGATTCGAGCAGTACTTC.

In this sample, this clonotype turned up a few times. The chain uses TRBV12-3 or TRBV12-4 and TRBJ2-2; 10 bases line up with TRBD2. Trimming took 7 bases from V and 6 from J; bases not matched to a gene: 8. The CDR3 has 15 residues. The CDR3 loop reads CASTPGLADSGELFF. The CDR3 DNA sequence: TGTGCCAGCACTCCCGGACTAGCGGATTCCGGGGAGCTGTTTTTT.

This clonotype was seen more than once but under ten times. The rearrangement uses TRBV6-5 and TRBJ1-1; D is unclear. The CDR3 extends over 15 amino acids. Trimming removed 0 bases from V and 4 bases from J, with 12 bases in between. Germline V lookup: CDR1 MNHEY, CDR2 SVGAGI. The CDR3 is CASSYSSGEGTEAFF. Written as DNA, the CDR3 is TGTGCCAGCAGTTACTCTTCCGGGGAGGGCACTGAAGCTTTCTTT.

The sample holds many counts of this clonotype. V gene TRBV5-1 combines with J gene TRBJ1-2; 7 nucleotides line up with TRBD1. CDR1 and CDR2 from the germline V gene are SGHRS and YFSETQ. The J segment lost 8 bases and the V segment lost 4 bases, leaving 11 bases of the junction unmatched. CDR3 length: 14 residues. Here the CDR3 reads CASSPGRQGGGYTF. CDR3 DNA: TGCGCCAGCAGCCCAGGTCGACAGGGAGGCGGCTACACCTTC.

This clonotype was counted only a few times. The genes are TRBV20-1 and TRBJ2-1, with TRBD2 matching over 8 bases. The V gene's germline CDR1 is DFQATT and CDR2 SNEGSKA (reference sequence). The CDR3 totals 16 residues. Trimming at V came to 5 bases and at J to 7 bases, leaving 16 bases not matched to a gene. The CDR3 sequence: CSAVKGDSGSTNEQFF. The CDR3 DNA follows: TGCAGTGCTGTGAAGGGTGACAGCGGGAGTACGAATGAGCAGTTCTTC.

This clonotype showed up just a few times. J is TRBJ2-3 and V is TRBV25-1; unclear D gene. The CDR3 runs 13 residues. Trimming cost V 3 bases and J 3 bases, with 7 bases left between them. Germline V gene lookup returns CDR1 MGHDK and CDR2 SYGVNS. CDR3 DNA: TGTGCCAGCAGTGACCTCGGGACAGATACGCAGTATTTT. Translating it yields CASSDLGTDTQYF. Supplemented by reference TRBV25-1 and TRBJ2-3, the full variable domain reads EADIYQTPRYLVIGTGKKITLECSQTMGHDKMYWYQQDPGMELHLIHYSYGVNSTEKGDLSSESTVSRIRTEHFPLTLESARPSHTSQYLCASSDLGTDTQYFGPGTRLTVL.